In this sample, the clone carrying this T cell receptor beta chain turned up a few times. Its specificity is not known. This entry is derived from a study of T-cell memory formation after mild COVID-19. Background on the study: Across donors, TCR clusters were largely donor specific. Findings and caveats of the study: Most CD4+ clones that shrank were in CM and EM, while CD8+ ones turned up in EMRA. Pre-infection memory showed some responding clones, and this suggested that cross-reactive memory joined.

Each CDR3 protein gets one entry after TCRdb re-called the 5' RACE reads with MiXCR. The profile shows around 45,000 distinct CDR3 sequences, 9.5% of them singletons. Germline CDR1 reads SEHNR; CDR2 reads FQNEAQ (reference sequence). V was trimmed by 0 bases and J by 4 bases, leaving 3 bases between them. The CDR3 length is 12 residues. The specimen sequenced was PBMCs or a T cell subset sorted from them (not recorded which). The chain carries TRBV7-9 and TRBJ2-5, with D uncertain. The TCR comes from an adult woman who had mild COVID-19 (a few samples of this study predate the infection). Cell type and time point are not known. The CDR3 DNA reads TGTGCCAGCAGCTTAGCGCTAGAGACCCAGTACTTC. This translates into CASSLALETQYF.